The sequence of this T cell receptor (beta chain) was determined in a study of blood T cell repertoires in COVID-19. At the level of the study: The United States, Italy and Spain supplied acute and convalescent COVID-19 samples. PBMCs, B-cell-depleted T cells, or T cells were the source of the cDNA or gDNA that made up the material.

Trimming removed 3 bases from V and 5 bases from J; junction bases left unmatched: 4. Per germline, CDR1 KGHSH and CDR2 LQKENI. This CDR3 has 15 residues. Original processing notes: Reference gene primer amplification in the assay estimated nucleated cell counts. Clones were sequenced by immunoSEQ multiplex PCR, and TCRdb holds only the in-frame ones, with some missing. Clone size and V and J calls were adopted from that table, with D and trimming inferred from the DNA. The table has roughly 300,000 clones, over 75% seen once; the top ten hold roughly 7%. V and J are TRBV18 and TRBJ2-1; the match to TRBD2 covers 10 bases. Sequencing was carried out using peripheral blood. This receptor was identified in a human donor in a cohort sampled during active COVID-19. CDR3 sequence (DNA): TGTGCCAGCTCACCGGCTAGCGGGGGCCACAATGAGCAGTTCTTC. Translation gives CASSPASGGHNEQFF.